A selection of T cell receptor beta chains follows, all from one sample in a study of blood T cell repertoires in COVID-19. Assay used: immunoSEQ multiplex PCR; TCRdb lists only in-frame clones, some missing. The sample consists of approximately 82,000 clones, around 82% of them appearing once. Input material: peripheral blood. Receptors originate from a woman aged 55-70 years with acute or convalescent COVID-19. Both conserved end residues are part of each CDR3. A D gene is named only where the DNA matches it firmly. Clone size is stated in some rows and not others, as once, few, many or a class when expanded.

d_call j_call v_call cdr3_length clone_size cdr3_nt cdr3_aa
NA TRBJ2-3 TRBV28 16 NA TGTGCCAGCAGTGCTACAGGGTTCGGTCAGGAAGATACGCAGTATTTT CASSATGFGQEDTQYF
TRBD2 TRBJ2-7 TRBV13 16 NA TGTGCCAGCAGCTTCACGACTAGCGGGAGAAACTACGAGCAGTACTTC CASSFTTSGRNYEQYF
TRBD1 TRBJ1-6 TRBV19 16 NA TGTGCCAGTAGTATAGCAACGGGACAGGGAAATTCACCCCTCCACTTT CASSIATGQGNSPLHF
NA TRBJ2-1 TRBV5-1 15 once TGCGCCAGCAGCTTGGCAGTGGGTTCACCCGGGGAGCAGTTCTTC CASSLAVGSPGEQFF
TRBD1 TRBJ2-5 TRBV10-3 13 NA TGTGCCATCCGCGGACAGGGGCTAGAGACCCAGTACTTC CAIRGQGLETQYF
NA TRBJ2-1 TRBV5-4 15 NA TGTGCCAGCAGCTTAGGGGGAGGGCCCTCGGATGAGCAGTTCTTC CASSLGGGPSDEQFF
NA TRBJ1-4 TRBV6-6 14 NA TGTGCCAGCAGGAGAGGATCGGCTAATGAAAAACTGTTTTTT CASRRGSANEKLFF
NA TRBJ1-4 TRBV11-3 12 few TGTGCCAGCAGCTTGCAGAATGAAAAACTGTTTTTT CASSLQNEKLFF
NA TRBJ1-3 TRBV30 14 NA TGTGCCTGGACCCAGGGTGGGTCTGGAAACACCATATATTTT CAWTQGGSGNTIYF
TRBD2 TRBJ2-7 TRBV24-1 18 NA TGTGCCACCAGCGATCCCGCCCCTAGCGGTTCCCCCGGGGGCGAGCAGTACTTC CATSDPAPSGSPGGEQYF
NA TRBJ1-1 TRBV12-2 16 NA TGTGCAAGTCGCTTGGCCCTGACGGGTAGGCACACTGAAGCTTTCTTT CASRLALTGRHTEAFF
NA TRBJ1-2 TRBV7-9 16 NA TGTGCCAGCAGCTTATATCCCCGGACAGCTAACTATGGCTACACCTTC CASSLYPRTANYGYTF
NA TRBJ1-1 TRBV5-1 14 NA TGCGCCAGCAGCTCCCCCCTTGGGGCCACTGAAGCTTTCTTT CASSSPLGATEAFF
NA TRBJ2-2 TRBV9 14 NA TGTGCCAGCAGCGCCCCAGCGAACACCGGGGAGCTGTTTTTT CASSAPANTGELFF
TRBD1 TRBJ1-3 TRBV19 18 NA TGTGCCAGTAGTATAATCGGGACAGGGGTAGGGGCGGGAAACACCATATATTTT CASSIIGTGVGAGNTIYF
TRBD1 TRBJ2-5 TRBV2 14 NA TGTGCCAGCAGTCTTGGACAGGGTCAAGAGACCCAGTACTTC CASSLGQGQETQYF
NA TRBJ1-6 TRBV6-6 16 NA TGTGCCAGCAGTAAGGGCGGTAACCGGGGTAATTCACCCCTCCACTTT CASSKGGNRGNSPLHF
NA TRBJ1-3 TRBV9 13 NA TGTGCCAGTGAAAGGGGTGCCGGAAACACCATATATTTT CASERGAGNTIYF
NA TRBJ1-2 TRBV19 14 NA TGTGCCAGTAGGACGACAGCTCTTAACTATGGCTACACCTTC CASRTTALNYGYTF
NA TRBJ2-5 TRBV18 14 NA TGTGCCAGCTCACCAGTTGGGCAGGGAGAGACCCAGTACTTC CASSPVGQGETQYF
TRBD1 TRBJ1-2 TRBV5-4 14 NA TGTGCCAGCAGCTCCCAGGGGGTTAACTATGGCTACACCTTC CASSSQGVNYGYTF
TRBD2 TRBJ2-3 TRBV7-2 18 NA TGTGCCAGCAGCTTAGTGAGGACTAGCGGGGGGGCCGCAGATACGCAGTATTTT CASSLVRTSGGAADTQYF
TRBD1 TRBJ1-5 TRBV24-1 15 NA TGTGCCACCAGTGTGGGACAGGGGGTTAATCAGCCCCAGCATTTT CATSVGQGVNQPQHF
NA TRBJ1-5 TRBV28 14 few TGTGCCAGCAGTTCAGGAGGGGGCAATCAGCCCCAGCATTTT CASSSGGGNQPQHF
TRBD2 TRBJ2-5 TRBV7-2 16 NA TGTGCCAGCAGCTTAGCGCCGCGGGGGGGCCAAGAGACCCAGTACTTC CASSLAPRGGQETQYF
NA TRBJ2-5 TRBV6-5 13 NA TGTGCCAGCAGAGCAGGGTTACAAGAGACCCAGTACTTC CASRAGLQETQYF
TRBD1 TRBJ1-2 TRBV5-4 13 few TGTGCCAGCAGCCGACAGGGGGTGTATGGCTACACCTTC CASSRQGVYGYTF
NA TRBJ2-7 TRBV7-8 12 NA TGTGCCAGCAGCCGGCCCTACTACGAGCAGTACTTC CASSRPYYEQYF
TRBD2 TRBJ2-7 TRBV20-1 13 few TGCAGTGCTAGTAGCGGGAGAAACTACGAGCAGTACTTC CSASSGRNYEQYF
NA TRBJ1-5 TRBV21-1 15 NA TGTGCCAGCAGCAGGGGAGGGGGTAAGGCTCAGCCCCAGCATTTT CASSRGGGKAQPQHF
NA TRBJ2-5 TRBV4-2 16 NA TGTGCCAGCAGCCCACTGGGGGAGGCTGGCCGCGAGACCCAGTACTTC CASSPLGEAGRETQYF
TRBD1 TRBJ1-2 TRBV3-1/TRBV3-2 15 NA TGTGCCAGCAGTCCTTCTCCACGACAGGGCCACGGCTACACCTTC CASSPSPRQGHGYTF
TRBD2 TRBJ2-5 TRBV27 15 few TGTGCCAGCAGTTCGAATAGCGGGAGAGGAGAGACCCAGTACTTC CASSSNSGRGETQYF
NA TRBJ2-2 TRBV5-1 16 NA TGCGCCAGCAGCGATCGGGGTAGCGGTAACACCGGGGAGCTGTTTTTT CASSDRGSGNTGELFF
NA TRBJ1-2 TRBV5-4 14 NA TGTGCCAGCAGCTTGGTAGCAGCCAACTATGGCTACACCTTC CASSLVAANYGYTF
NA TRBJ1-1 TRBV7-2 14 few TGTGCCAGCAGCTTCATTACACAGGGTGGACCCCCTTTTTTT CASSFITQGGPPFF
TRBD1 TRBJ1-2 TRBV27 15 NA TGTGCCAGCAGTCTGTCCGGGACAGCGTTCTATGGCTACACCTTC CASSLSGTAFYGYTF
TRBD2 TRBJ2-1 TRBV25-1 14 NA TGTGCCAGCAGGGGACTAGCGATTTACAATGAGCAGTTCTTC CASRGLAIYNEQFF
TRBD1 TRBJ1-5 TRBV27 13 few TGTGCCAGCAGCTGGACAGGGGTCCAGCCCCAGCATTTT CASSWTGVQPQHF
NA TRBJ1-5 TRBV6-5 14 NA TGTGCCAGCAGTTACTCAGGGGAAGGTCAGCCCCAGCATTTT CASSYSGEGQPQHF
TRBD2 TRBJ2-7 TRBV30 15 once TGTGCCTGCCAGGGGAGACTAGCGGGGATCTACGAGCAGTACTTC CACQGRLAGIYEQYF
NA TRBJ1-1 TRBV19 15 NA TGTGCCAGTAAATCCTTTGCTGCGATGAACACTGAAGCTTTCTTT CASKSFAAMNTEAFF
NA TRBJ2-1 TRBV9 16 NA TGTGCCAGCAGCCCCGAAGGGGGGGGGCTATACAATGAGCAGTTCTTC CASSPEGGGLYNEQFF
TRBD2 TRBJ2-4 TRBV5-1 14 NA TGCGCCAGCAGCTCCGGGACTAGCGGGAGCATTCAGTACTTC CASSSGTSGSIQYF